This section outlines one T cell receptor (beta chain) sequence together with its context. Its antigen is not identified. MiXCR, run by TCRdb on the reads, gives a single entry per CDR3 protein. This sample yields about 400,000 distinct CDR3 sequences, of which about a sixth are seen a single time; 8.7% belongs to the top ten. This sample was included in a study of T cell repertoires in cytomegalovirus infection. Turning to the study itself: Both a matching HLA type and CMV infection were indicated by public TCR beta signatures. General study findings and limits: It was HLA-C-restricted CMV-specific TCR beta clonotypes that dominated the response ex vivo. The cumulative frequency of public TCR beta families identified carriers of CMV plus the relevant HLA.

Germline V CDR1 and CDR2: SNHLY, FYNNEI. V was trimmed by 7 bases and J by 4 bases, leaving 19 bases between them. The CDR3 consists of 15 residues. The chain employs TRBV2 and TRBJ1-2; tentatively, D is TRBD1 (5 bases). This clonotype originated in a human donor in good health (CMV status not recorded). Some clones in this sample may be carry-over from other donors' samples. Sequenced input: PBMCs. CDR3 region: CASTSRGRDSYGYTF. The CDR3 DNA follows: TGTGCCAGCACCTCTCGAGGAAGGGACTCCTATGGCTACACCTTC.